This TCR beta chain was observed in a study of human T cells and chemical hapten exposure. Across the study: TCR yields per sample varied mostly from small pooled library volume differences. Study results and caveats: With regard to DPC sensitization, TCRs above 1 in 1000 frequency did not change.

As the library was built, unique molecular identifiers were attached to individual cDNA molecules. As handled by the study authors: Sample-level TCR yields exhibited a median of about 96,000, with a range of about 20,000 to 690,600. TCRdb called the reads again in MiXCR, with one record for every CDR3 protein. These V and J calls derive from TCRdb rather than the authors' analysis. The sample carries 95,000 to 150,000 distinct CDR3 sequences, around 8.5% recorded once. There are many counts of this clonotype. Its target is unknown. The total RNA was obtained from whole blood that was not fractionated. The clonotype originates from a human donor in good health. Some clones in this sample may be carry-over from other donors' samples. Sequencing used whole blood.

The CDR3 spells CASAQGAGTDTQYF. The CDR3 DNA is TGTGCCAGCGCCCAGGGGGCGGGCACAGATACGCAGTATTTT. The genes are TRBV11-2 and TRBJ2-3; 8 nucleotides agree with TRBD1. This CDR3 contains 14 residues. Germline CDR1 SGHAT, CDR2 FQNNGV. V was clipped by 8 bases and J by 1 base; unmatched bases: 5.